This TCR beta chain originates from a study of T cells in Graves' hyperthyroidism and ophthalmopathy. Findings of the study overall: Ophthalmopathy was told apart from stable hyperthyroidism by a 13 V-J model. Researchers found most expanded thyroid clonotypes above 0.001 in blood as well.

Trimming took off 10 bases at V and 5 bases at J, with 17 bases between the two ends. Germline V gene data show CDR1 as MDHEN and CDR2 as SYDVKM. CDR3 length: 13 amino acids. RNA transcripts yielded amplified TCR beta CDR3 regions. The primer set for the first-round RT-PCR of the TCR CDR3 was HTBI. TCRdb recomputed calls from the multiplex PCR reads with MiXCR, one row per CDR3 protein. The sample contains around 200,000 distinct CDR3 sequences, about a sixth of which appear only once. This clonotype was picked up many times. Its antigen is not known. Graves' hyperthyroidism qualified as stable when ophthalmopathy did not progress within 18 months. Pregnant or lactating patients were excluded, as were those with uncontrolled infection or other autoimmune disease.

V is TRBV28 and J is TRBJ1-2; no firm D call. The specimen was blood. This TCR was sampled from a man between 40 and 49 years old with Graves' hyperthyroidism. CDR3: CATPRLDGYGYTF. CDR3 in DNA: TGTGCCACCCCACGTTTGGACGGTTATGGCTACACCTTC.